These 2 T cell receptor beta chains share one sample of origin, sequenced in a study of blood T cell repertoires in COVID-19. Using immunoSEQ multiplex PCR, the repertoire was profiled, and TCRdb retains in-frame clones only, with some absent. The profile shows about 200,000 clones, around nine tenths of them singletons. Sequencing used peripheral blood. The origin of the receptors is a man between 18 and 35 years old with active or convalescent COVID-19.

Only one count was recorded for this clone. The chain carries TRBV19 and TRBJ1-1; no definite D call. V lost 1 base to trimming and J lost 4 bases, with 7 bases between them. This CDR3 is built from 13 residues. Germline loops: CDR1 LNHDA, CDR2 SQIVND (reference sequence). The CDR3 loop is CASSIAAGTEAFF. In nucleotides, the CDR3 is TGTGCCAGTAGTATAGCGGCGGGCACTGAAGCTTTCTTT.

The chain is built from TRBV11-1 and TRBJ2-3; 8 bases map to TRBD2. Per germline, CDR1 SGHAT and CDR2 FQDESV (reference sequence). The CDR3 spans 15 residues. Trimming cost V 6 bases and J 2 bases; bases outside gene matches: 7. The CDR3: CASRKAGALTDTQYF. The CDR3 coding sequence is TGTGCCAGCAGAAAAGCGGGGGCCCTCACAGATACGCAGTATTTT.